This TCR beta chain was captured by sequencing in a study of blood T cell repertoires in COVID-19. Study overall: The United States, Italy and Spain were the sources of the acute and convalescent COVID-19 samples. The analysed material was cDNA or gDNA that came from T cells, B-cell-depleted T cells, or PBMCs.

Per the original methods: From reference gene primer amplification, estimates of nucleated cell counts were derived. Libraries were prepared by immunoSEQ multiplex PCR; TCRdb keeps only in-frame clonotypes and omits some of them. V and J calls plus clone size are reproduced from that table; the DNA served to infer D and trimming. The sample includes around 230,000 clones, roughly 85% seen only once; the top ten take 2.2%. The germline gives CDR1 SNHLY, CDR2 FYNNEI. The ends were cut back, 11 bases at V and 0 bases at J, with 11 bases in the middle. This CDR3 comprises 13 residues. V gene TRBV2 combines with J gene TRBJ1-3; tentative D call: TRBD1 (5 bases). This clonotype originated in a man under 40 who had recovered from COVID-19. Sequenced material: peripheral blood. CDR3 nucleotide sequence: TGTGCCCCCGGGGGGGACTCTGGAAACACCATATATTTT. Protein sequence: CAPGGDSGNTIYF.